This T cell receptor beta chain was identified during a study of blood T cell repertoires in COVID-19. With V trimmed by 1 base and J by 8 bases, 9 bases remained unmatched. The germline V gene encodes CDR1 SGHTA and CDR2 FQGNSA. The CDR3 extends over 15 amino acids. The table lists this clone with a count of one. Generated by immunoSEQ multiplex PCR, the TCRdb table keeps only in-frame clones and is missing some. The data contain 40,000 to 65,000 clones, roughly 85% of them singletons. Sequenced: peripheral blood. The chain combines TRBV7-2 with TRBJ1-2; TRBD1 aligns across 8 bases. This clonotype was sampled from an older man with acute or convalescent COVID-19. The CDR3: CASSLGQGQGTGYTF. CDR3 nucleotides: TGTGCCAGCAGCTTAGGACAAGGACAGGGAACAGGCTACACCTTC.